Detailed here is one T cell receptor beta chain. The sample comes from a study of blood T cell repertoires in COVID-19. About the study: From the United States, Italy and Spain came samples of acute and convalescent COVID-19. PBMCs, B-cell-depleted T cells, or T cells were the source of the cDNA or gDNA that made up the material.

As processed by the authors: By means of reference gene primer amplification, nucleated cell counts were estimated. The protocol was immunoSEQ multiplex PCR, while the TCRdb copy is restricted to in-frame clones and leaves out a portion. Clonal size and the V and J genes are those of that table, whereas D and trimming came from the DNA. Of 370,000 or so clones listed, around 84% were seen once; the top ten hold about 1.2%. Sample: peripheral blood. This receptor was taken from a human donor with acute or convalescent COVID-19. The donor label of this sample is uncertain.

CDR3 sequence reads: CASSRGRDRGTYEQYF. The CDR3 DNA reads as TGCGCCAGCAGCCGGGGGCGAGACAGGGGGACCTACGAGCAGTACTTC. The chain links TRBV4-1 to TRBJ2-7; 9 bases are a match to TRBD1. V was pared by 4 bases and J by 2 bases, with 9 bases of the junction left unmatched. Germline CDR1 is MGHRA and CDR2 is YSYEKL. This CDR3 is built from 16 residues.